A selection of T cell receptor beta chains follows, all from one sample in a study of PD-L1 blockade in urothelial cancer. This table comes from immunoSEQ multiplex PCR, and its TCRdb copy is limited to in-frame clones, with some not included. This table has 98,000 or so clones, 90% appearing once. Source: PBMCs, taken around atezolizumab (anti-PD-L1) treatment. The receptors shown here come from a man aged 55-75 years with urothelial cancer. CDR3s include the opening cysteine and the closing phenylalanine or tryptophan. Each record gives: D gene, J gene, V gene, clone size, CDR3 protein, CDR3 DNA. A D gene is named only where the DNA matches it firmly. Size is stated for part of the rows, as once, few or many counts, or as a class when the clone is expanded.

d_call: TRBD1; j_call: TRBJ1-5; v_call: TRBV4-1; clone_size: NA; cdr3_aa: CASRGQGDNQPQHF; cdr3_nt: TGCGCCAGCAGGGGTCAGGGGGACAATCAGCCCCAGCATTTT
d_call: NA; j_call: TRBJ2-2; v_call: TRBV19; clone_size: NA; cdr3_aa: CASSISRGADTGELFF; cdr3_nt: TGTGCCAGTAGTATCTCCCGCGGGGCGGACACCGGGGAGCTGTTTTTT
d_call: TRBD1; j_call: TRBJ2-5; v_call: TRBV5-1; clone_size: NA; cdr3_aa: CASSLVGTGQETQYF; cdr3_nt: TGCGCCAGCAGCTTGGTAGGGACAGGACAAGAGACCCAGTACTTC
d_call: NA; j_call: TRBJ2-4; v_call: TRBV18; clone_size: NA; cdr3_aa: CASSPAEGNIQYF; cdr3_nt: TGTGCCAGCTCACCGGCGGAGGGAAACATTCAGTACTTC
d_call: NA; j_call: TRBJ1-6; v_call: TRBV30; clone_size: NA; cdr3_aa: CAWSPGIATNSPLHF; cdr3_nt: TGTGCCTGGAGCCCCGGGATAGCCACTAATTCACCCCTCCACTTT
d_call: TRBD1; j_call: TRBJ1-6; v_call: TRBV9; clone_size: NA; cdr3_aa: CASSAMDRGNSPLHF; cdr3_nt: TGTGCCAGCAGCGCAATGGACAGGGGGAATTCACCCCTCCACTTT
d_call: TRBD1; j_call: TRBJ2-1; v_call: TRBV4-2; clone_size: NA; cdr3_aa: CASSLNPGTDYNEQFF; cdr3_nt: TGTGCCAGCAGCTTAAACCCCGGGACAGATTACAATGAGCAGTTCTTC
d_call: TRBD1; j_call: TRBJ2-1; v_call: TRBV5-1; clone_size: NA; cdr3_aa: CASSLGAGTGGEQFF; cdr3_nt: TGCGCCAGCAGCTTGGGGGCCGGGACAGGGGGTGAGCAGTTCTTC
d_call: NA; j_call: TRBJ2-3; v_call: TRBV11-3; clone_size: NA; cdr3_aa: CASSTGRGTDTQYF; cdr3_nt: TGTGCCAGCAGCACCGGGAGAGGCACAGATACGCAGTATTTT
d_call: NA; j_call: TRBJ1-5; v_call: TRBV9; clone_size: NA; cdr3_aa: CASSDGEVAQPQHF; cdr3_nt: TGTGCCAGCAGTGACGGGGAGGTGGCTCAGCCCCAGCATTTT
d_call: NA; j_call: TRBJ1-2; v_call: TRBV6-4; clone_size: NA; cdr3_aa: CASSDSSGMSGYTF; cdr3_nt: TGTGCCAGCAGTGACTCTTCAGGGATGAGTGGCTACACCTTC
d_call: NA; j_call: TRBJ2-1; v_call: TRBV15; clone_size: NA; cdr3_aa: CATSRDTPDEQFF; cdr3_nt: TGTGCCACCAGCAGAGATACTCCGGATGAGCAGTTCTTC
d_call: NA; j_call: TRBJ2-5; v_call: TRBV10-1; clone_size: few; cdr3_aa: CASSEARYQGRKTQYF; cdr3_nt: TGCGCCAGCAGTGAGGCACGTTATCAGGGAAGGAAGACCCAGTACTTC
d_call: TRBD2; j_call: TRBJ2-3; v_call: TRBV2; clone_size: NA; cdr3_aa: CASSNSGGRTDTQYF; cdr3_nt: TGTGCCAGCAGCAATAGCGGGGGCCGCACAGATACGCAGTATTTT
d_call: TRBD1; j_call: TRBJ1-1; v_call: TRBV23-1; clone_size: NA; cdr3_aa: CASSQSRDRGCNTEAFF; cdr3_nt: TGCGCCAGCAGTCAATCTAGAGACAGGGGGTGTAACACTGAAGCTTTCTTT
d_call: NA; j_call: TRBJ1-4; v_call: TRBV30; clone_size: medium-sized; cdr3_aa: CAWSGVLTTNEKLFF; cdr3_nt: TGTGCCTGGAGTGGTGTTCTAACAACTAATGAAAAACTGTTTTTT
d_call: TRBD1; j_call: TRBJ1-4; v_call: TRBV9; clone_size: NA; cdr3_aa: CASSVRQGVGEKLFF; cdr3_nt: TGTGCCAGCAGCGTTCGACAGGGGGTAGGAGAAAAACTGTTTTTT
d_call: TRBD2; j_call: TRBJ2-1; v_call: TRBV11-2; clone_size: once; cdr3_aa: CASSLRLAGDEQFF; cdr3_nt: TGTGCCAGCAGCTTAAGGCTAGCGGGAGACGAGCAGTTCTTC